These T cell receptor beta chains were read from a single sample in a study of response to subunit inactivated influenza vaccine. TCRdb used MiXCR to reprocess the RT-PCR reads, holding one entry per CDR3 protein. The top ten clones hold about 31% of a sample with about 170,000 distinct CDR3 sequences, 10% to 15% of them seen once. The same specimen was also included in a second study, on T cells expressing NK-cell markers.

The sample here was CD8+ T cells sorted from PBMCs, taken less than 13 days after vaccination. Receptors were obtained from a middle-aged man who received an inactivated influenza vaccine. Both conserved end residues are part of each CDR3. D genes are given only for firm matches. Clone size is given for some rows only: seen once, a few or many times, or a class if the clone is expanded.

D	V	size	J	DNA	CDR3
TRBD2	TRBV27	-	TRBJ2-1	TGTGCCAGCAGTGCCCCACTAGCGGGAGTCGGTGAGCAGTTCTTC	CASSAPLAGVGEQFF
TRBD1	TRBV29-1	many	TRBJ2-7	TGCAGCGTTGAAGATCCCGGGACAGCGTACGAGCAGTACTTC	CSVEDPGTAYEQYF
-	TRBV2	-	TRBJ2-1	TGTGCCAGCAGTGAAGGGGTCGGGTTCTACAATGAGCAGTTCTTC	CASSEGVGFYNEQFF
-	TRBV3-1	-	TRBJ2-5	TGTGCCAGCAGCCAAGACTGGCGGGGCCAAGAGACCCAGTACTTC	CASSQDWRGQETQYF
-	TRBV5-1	many	TRBJ2-7	TGTGCCAGCAGTTTGGGTGGGACCTACGAGCAGTACTTC	CASSLGGTYEQYF
TRBD1	TRBV5-6	few	TRBJ2-2	TGTGCCAGCAATGACGAGGACAGGGGGGGCACCGGGGAGCTGTTTTTT	CASNDEDRGGTGELFF
-	TRBV29-1	-	TRBJ2-2	TGCAGCGTTGGAGTTGGGTGGGGGACCGGGGAGCTGTTTTTT	CSVGVGWGTGELFF
-	TRBV20-1	many	TRBJ1-6	TGCAGTGCTAGGACAGTGCTAAATTCACCCCTCCACTTT	CSARTVLNSPLHF
TRBD1	TRBV29-1	few	TRBJ2-7	TGCAGCGTTGCCTCCGGACAGGGCTACGGTCAGTACTTC	CSVASGQGYGQYF
-	TRBV7-9	few	TRBJ1-2	TGTGCCAGCACCTCGCAGGGGCCTAACTATGGCTACACCTTC	CASTSQGPNYGYTF
-	TRBV4-3	-	TRBJ2-3	TGCGCCAGCAGCCAAGATCTAGAGATTATTAGCACAGATACGCAGTATTTT	CASSQDLEIISTDTQYF
TRBD2	TRBV10-3	-	TRBJ2-1	TGTGCCATCAGCGAGGACGGACTAGCGGGGTACAATGAGCAGTTCTTC	CAISEDGLAGYNEQFF
-	TRBV7-9	-	TRBJ1-2	TGTGCCAGCAGCTTAGCAGGGAACACCTATGGCTACACCTTC	CASSLAGNTYGYTF
-	TRBV4-3	few	TRBJ2-1	TGCGCCAGCAGCCCTTCGGGGGGCCTCTCCTACAATGAGCAGTTCTTC	CASSPSGGLSYNEQFF
-	TRBV15	few	TRBJ2-1	TGTGCCACCAGCACCGATCCGGTCCGGGAGCAGTTCTTC	CATSTDPVREQFF
-	TRBV5-6	few	TRBJ1-3	TGTGCCAGCAGCCGGGCGAACACCATATATTTT	CASSRANTIYF
-	TRBV20-1	few	TRBJ2-7	TGCAGTGCTAGCAGGGGCGGGGTGGACGAGCAGTACTTC	CSASRGGVDEQYF
TRBD2	TRBV27	medium-sized	TRBJ2-3	TGTGCCAGCAGTTTAATAGCGGGGACTAGCACAGATACGCAGTATTTT	CASSLIAGTSTDTQYF
-	TRBV4-1	-	TRBJ1-1	TGCGCCAGCAGCCAAAATAAGCACACGAACACTGAAGCTTTCTTT	CASSQNKHTNTEAFF
TRBD1	TRBV6-5	many	TRBJ2-2	TGTGCCAGCAGTTCAGGGGGCGCGTTGACCGGGGAGCTGTTTTTT	CASSSGGALTGELFF
-	TRBV27	-	TRBJ2-2	TGTGCCAGCAGTCCGGGGATTTACGGGGAGCTGTTTTTT	CASSPGIYGELFF
TRBD2	TRBV10-1	-	TRBJ2-1	TGCGCCAGCAGTGCGACTAGCGGGGGGGCCAATGAGCAGTTCTTC	CASSATSGGANEQFF
-	TRBV7-6	-	TRBJ2-7	TGTGCCAGCAGCTTAGGTCTAGGTCACTCCTACGAGCAGTACTTC	CASSLGLGHSYEQYF
TRBD2	TRBV12-3/TRBV12-4	-	TRBJ2-1	TGTGCCAGCAGTTTAGGGGGACTAGTGGATTTGGGCAATGAGCAGTTCTTC	CASSLGGLVDLGNEQFF
TRBD2	TRBV2	-	TRBJ2-1	TGTGCCAGCAGTGAACAGATCAGGGAGGGCAACAATGAGCAGTTCTTC	CASSEQIREGNNEQFF
-	TRBV5-6	many	TRBJ1-1	TGTGCCAGCAGCTTGACCACTGAAGCTTTCTTT	CASSLTTEAFF
-	TRBV12-3/TRBV12-4	-	TRBJ2-5	TGTGCCAGGGTAGAAGAGACCCAGTACTTC	CARVEETQYF
TRBD2	TRBV12-3/TRBV12-4	-	TRBJ2-7	TGTGCCAGCAGTTCAGATGGGACTAGCGGGAGGGTCTACGAGCAGTACTTC	CASSSDGTSGRVYEQYF
TRBD1	TRBV5-5	many	TRBJ2-5	TGTGCCAGCAGCGGCAAATGGGACAGCGCAGAGACCCAGTACTTC	CASSGKWDSAETQYF
TRBD2	TRBV27	many	TRBJ2-1	TGTGCCAGCGGGGGACTAGCGGGCTACTACAATGAGCAGTTCTTC	CASGGLAGYYNEQFF
-	TRBV9	many	TRBJ2-3	TGTGCCAGCAGCGTAGGAGGGGGGAGCACAGATACGCAGTATTTT	CASSVGGGSTDTQYF
TRBD1	TRBV9	-	TRBJ2-3	TGTGCCAGCAGCGAAACAGGGGGCACAGATACGCAGTATTTT	CASSETGGTDTQYF
TRBD1	TRBV20-1	few	TRBJ1-1	TGCAGTGCTGGACAGGGGAACACTGAAGCTTTCTTT	CSAGQGNTEAFF
-	TRBV6-2/TRBV6-3	-	TRBJ2-7	TGTGCCAGCAGTTACACAGGGTCCTACGAGCAGTACTTC	CASSYTGSYEQYF
TRBD2	TRBV7-7	-	TRBJ2-5	TGTGCCAGCAGCCCTTTAGCGGGATGGGAGACCCAGTACTTC	CASSPLAGWETQYF
-	TRBV12-3/TRBV12-4	-	TRBJ1-1	TGTGCCAGCAGAGAGTTGAACACTGAAGCTTTCTTT	CASRELNTEAFF
-	TRBV7-7	few	TRBJ1-1	TGTGCTAGCAGTGTCGGACCGAACACTGAAGCTTTCTTT	CASSVGPNTEAFF
TRBD1	TRBV7-9	few	TRBJ1-5	TGTGCCAGCAGCTTTGACAGGGGGTGGAATCAGCCCCAGCATTTT	CASSFDRGWNQPQHF
TRBD2	TRBV10-3	many	TRBJ2-1	TGTGCCATCAACTCACTAGCGGGAGCGTTCAATGAGCAGTTCTTC	CAINSLAGAFNEQFF
-	TRBV27	-	TRBJ2-7	TGTGCCAGCAGTTTACAGGGGCCCTCCTACGAGCAGTACTTC	CASSLQGPSYEQYF
-	TRBV7-6	-	TRBJ2-1	TGTGCCAGCAGCTCACGGGAGTTGAACAATGAGCAGTTCTTC	CASSSRELNNEQFF
-	TRBV12-3/TRBV12-4	many	TRBJ1-3	TGTGCCAGCAGCCCCTCTCCCGGAAACACCATATATTTT	CASSPSPGNTIYF
-	TRBV9	-	TRBJ2-1	TGTGCCAGCAGCGTAGCAGGTCGGCGCTATGAGCAGTTCTTC	CASSVAGRRYEQFF
-	TRBV3-1	many	TRBJ1-4	TGTGCCAGCAGCCAAGATCCGGGGGAAGAAAAACTGTTTTTT	CASSQDPGEEKLFF
-	TRBV7-2	-	TRBJ1-2	TGTGCCAGCAGCCCCCTGGGTCAGATATATAACTATGGCTACACCTTC	CASSPLGQIYNYGYTF
TRBD1	TRBV2	-	TRBJ2-7	TGTGCCAGCAGTGAAAGGACAGGGGTGTACGAGCAGTACTTC	CASSERTGVYEQYF
-	TRBV4-3	few	TRBJ2-3	TGCGCCAGCAGCCAACAAATGAGGGGAGGAGATACGCAGTATTTT	CASSQQMRGGDTQYF
-	TRBV29-1	many	TRBJ2-4	TGCAGCGCGAGAGGGACACCAACAGACATTCAGTACTTC	CSARGTPTDIQYF
TRBD1	TRBV6-1	few	TRBJ1-5	TGTGCCAGCAGTATCGGACAGGGCAATCAGCCCCAGCATTTT	CASSIGQGNQPQHF
-	TRBV4-1	-	TRBJ1-2	TGCGCCAGCAGCCACCTCGGGCTGGGGGGCTACACCTTC	CASSHLGLGGYTF
TRBD1	TRBV20-1	few	TRBJ1-4	TGCAGTGCTAGAGGGGACAGGGGGCATTGGACTAATGAAAAACTGTTTTTT	CSARGDRGHWTNEKLFF
-	TRBV4-2	-	TRBJ2-7	TGTGCCAGCAGCCAAGGTCAACTGGACCGAACCCCCTCCTACGAGCAGTACTTC	CASSQGQLDRTPSYEQYF
-	TRBV12-3/TRBV12-4	few	TRBJ1-1	TGTGCCAGCAGTTTATCGACCGGGACAGAAGCTTTCTTT	CASSLSTGTEAFF
-	TRBV3-1	many	TRBJ2-7	TGTGCCAGCAGCCAAGATGGCAGGGCCGAAAGCTCCTACGAGCAGTACTTC	CASSQDGRAESSYEQYF
-	TRBV4-3	-	TRBJ1-2	TGCGCCAGCAGCCAAGATAAGGCGACAGACTATGGCTACACCTTC	CASSQDKATDYGYTF
-	TRBV11-2	few	TRBJ1-1	TGTGCCAGCAGTGTGACAGCAAACACTGAAGCTTTCTTT	CASSVTANTEAFF
-	TRBV10-3	-	TRBJ2-1	TGTGCCATCAGTGCCTCCTACGGGGGGCTTACCTACAATGAGCAGTTCTTC	CAISASYGGLTYNEQFF
-	TRBV7-9	few	TRBJ1-2	TGTGCCAGCAGCTTCAATTCTAACTATGGCTACACCTTC	CASSFNSNYGYTF